One TCR beta chain is described in this entry. The clone's antigen remains unknown. Qualities for individual bases were not recorded, and no much larger clone is one base off. Collaborating institutions collected whole blood in K2EDTA tubes following their own protocols. For TCRbeta analysis, collaborators shipped samples in one of three forms: frozen whole blood, isolated PBMCs, or DNA extracted from either of those sample types. The data originate from a study of blood T cell repertoires in COVID-19 (TCRdb year 2020). Regarding the complete study: The collaborator samples originated in the United States, Italy and Spain and spanned the acute and convalescent phases of COVID-19. The material from the prospective study consisted of cDNA or gDNA derived from T cells, B-cell-depleted T cells, or PBMCs. The dataset comprised deeply sampled blood TCRbeta repertoires from subjects exposed to, actively infected with, or recovered from COVID-19. The repertoires were released in a freely available public database meant as a resource for research on the immune response to SARS-CoV-2. Samples were obtained from the ongoing ImmuneRACE study (first 160 participants) and from about 1,300 subjects provided by 6 global collaborators. Nearly every sample came with metadata listing a de-identified subject ID, COVID-19 status, age in years and sex. Where HLA class I and class II types were available, the types were taken from metadata supplied by the sample provider, not from assay-based typing. Broader findings and caveats from the paper: The amount of clinical and demographic metadata varied by source and participant and was provided uncurated.

Trimming at the junction amounts to 1 base on V and 3 bases on J, and the germline ends lie 16 bases apart. From the germline V gene, CDR1 is SGDLS and CDR2 is YYNGEE. There are 16 amino acids in the CDR3, from cysteine to phenylalanine inclusive. The entry retains the CDR3 DNA only, 48 bases that are in frame from base 1. TCRbeta CDR3 regions were amplified from genomic DNA using the immunoSEQ Assay, a bias-controlled multiplex PCR. From the authors' description of their analysis: The number of nucleated cells in each sample was estimated by amplification of reference gene primers within the assay. Sequence reads were collapsed and filtered to measure the absolute abundance of every unique TCRbeta CDR3 rearrangement. For each sample, productive Simpson clonality was calculated as the square root of Simpson's diversity index across productive rearrangements. TCRdb holds this immuneACCESS table with in-frame rearrangements only. Some clones are missing; in checked studies, unresolved V genes explain under half, and the rest has no known cause. The D gene and trimming were derived from the DNA, and the V and J assignments and clone size from that table. The sample profile shows under 60,000 clones; approximately 86% of them were found once. Roughly 9.1% of the sample comes from the top ten.

The sample was peripheral blood. This chain joins TRBV9 to TRBJ1-1, and possibly TRBD1, on 5 matching bases. This TCR was sampled from a human donor with acute or convalescent COVID-19. The donor label of this sample is uncertain. For the CDR3, the sequence is CASSVLVRVSDTEAFF. The DNA sequence reads TGTGCCAGCAGCGTACTGGTCAGGGTGAGCGACACTGAAGCTTTCTTT.